These 8 T cell receptor beta chains share one sample of origin, sequenced in a study of blood T cell repertoires in COVID-19. Generated by immunoSEQ multiplex PCR, the TCRdb table keeps only in-frame clones and is missing some. The table has 65,000 to 70,000 clones, 91% seen once. The specimen was peripheral blood. The receptors here all came from a human donor with active COVID-19. The donor label of this sample is uncertain.

The V call is TRBV6-5, the J call TRBJ2-1, with 7 bases that match TRBD2. Germline-derived CDR1 and CDR2 are MNHEY and SVGAGI. V trimming: 3 bases; J trimming: 3 bases; junction bases outside the gene matches: 2. The CDR3 is made up of 14 amino acids. The CDR3 nucleotides read TGTGCCAGCAGTTATGGGGGGGGCTACAATGAGCAGTTCTTC. Amino acid sequence: CASSYGGGYNEQFF.

In this sample, this clone turned up a few times. J is TRBJ2-2 and V is TRBV7-9; the match to TRBD1 covers 12 bases. Per the germline V gene, CDR1 is SEHNR and CDR2 is FQNEAQ (reference sequence). The CDR3 runs 15 residues. After removal of 6 bases from V and 5 bases from J, the junction contained 4 bases not matched to a gene. CDR3 amino acids: CASRRDRGLTGELFF. In DNA, the CDR3 is TGTGCCAGCAGACGGGACAGGGGGCTTACCGGGGAGCTGTTTTTT.

This chain uses TRBV9 with TRBJ2-1; possible D gene TRBD1, 6 bases. CDR3 size: 20 residues. The germline V gene encodes CDR1 SGDLS and CDR2 YYNGEE. The germline V and J ends were trimmed by 0 bases and 3 bases, with 25 bases remaining between them. DNA for the CDR3: TGTGCCAGCAGCGTAGGAGAGGACAGCCCCGAATACGGGGACTACAATGAGCAGTTCTTC. Protein: CASSVGEDSPEYGDYNEQFF. The full variable domain, in which reference TRBV9 and TRBJ2-1 provide the parts outside the CDR3, is DSGVTQTPKHLITATGQRVTLRCSPRSGDLSVYWYQQSLDQGLQFLIQYYNGEERAKGNILERFSAQQFPDLHSELNLSSLELGDSALYFCASSVGEDSPEYGDYNEQFFGPGTRLTVL.

The chain links TRBV9 to TRBJ2-2; 12 nucleotides match TRBD1. The germline V gene encodes CDR1 SGDLS and CDR2 YYNGEE. V was pared by 3 bases and J by 2 bases, with 5 bases of the junction left unmatched. This CDR3 spans 17 amino acids. CDR3 region: CASSAGQGAVNTGELFF. In DNA form, the CDR3 reads TGTGCCAGCAGCGCGGGACAGGGGGCGGTCAACACCGGGGAGCTGTTTTTT.

The rearrangement joins TRBV7-9 to TRBJ2-2; D possibly corresponds to TRBD1 (6 bases). V gave up 4 bases and J gave up 1 base, with 13 bases separating them. Germline V CDR1 and CDR2: SEHNR, FQNEAQ (reference sequence). The CDR3 spans 16 residues. The CDR3 here is CASSSRRQENTGELFF. CDR3 bases: TGTGCCAGCAGCTCCCGGCGACAGGAGAACACCGGGGAGCTGTTTTTT.

As DNA, the CDR3 is TGCAGCGTTGGACAGGGGGGGAACACTGAAGCTTTCTTT. Its protein is CSVGQGGNTEAFF. The genes are TRBV29-1 and TRBJ1-1; TRBD1 agrees at 9 bases. CDR1 SQVTM and CDR2 ANQGSEA come from the germline V gene. The ends lost 4 bases at V and 1 base at J; junction bases unmatched: 1. There are 13 residues in the CDR3. The full variable domain, completed using reference TRBV29-1 and TRBJ1-1, is SAVISQKPSRDICQRGTSLTIQCQVDSQVTMMFWYRQQPGQSLTLIATANQGSEATYESGFVIDKFPISRPNLTFSTLTVSNMSPEDSSIYLCSVGQGGNTEAFFGQGTRLTVV.

This sequence joins TRBV19 and TRBJ2-1; tentatively, D is TRBD1 (5 bases). CDR1 and CDR2 from the germline V gene are LNHDA and SQIVND (reference sequence). The V end lost 1 base, the J end lost 7 bases, and 11 bases lay between the germline ends. CDR3 length: 14 residues. In DNA form, the CDR3 reads TGTGCCAGTAGTATAGTGGGCAGGGCGAATGAGCAGTTCTTC. Translating it yields CASSIVGRANEQFF.

This chain joins TRBV27 and TRBJ2-7; 13 bases match TRBD2. CDR3 length equals 15 residues. V was clipped by 5 bases and J by 4 bases; unmatched bases: 5. Germline loops: CDR1 MNHEY, CDR2 SMNVEV (reference sequence). Here the CDR3 DNA reads TGTGCCAGCAGTGACGGGACTAGCGGGACTTACGAGCAGTACTTC. Residues: CASSDGTSGTYEQYF.